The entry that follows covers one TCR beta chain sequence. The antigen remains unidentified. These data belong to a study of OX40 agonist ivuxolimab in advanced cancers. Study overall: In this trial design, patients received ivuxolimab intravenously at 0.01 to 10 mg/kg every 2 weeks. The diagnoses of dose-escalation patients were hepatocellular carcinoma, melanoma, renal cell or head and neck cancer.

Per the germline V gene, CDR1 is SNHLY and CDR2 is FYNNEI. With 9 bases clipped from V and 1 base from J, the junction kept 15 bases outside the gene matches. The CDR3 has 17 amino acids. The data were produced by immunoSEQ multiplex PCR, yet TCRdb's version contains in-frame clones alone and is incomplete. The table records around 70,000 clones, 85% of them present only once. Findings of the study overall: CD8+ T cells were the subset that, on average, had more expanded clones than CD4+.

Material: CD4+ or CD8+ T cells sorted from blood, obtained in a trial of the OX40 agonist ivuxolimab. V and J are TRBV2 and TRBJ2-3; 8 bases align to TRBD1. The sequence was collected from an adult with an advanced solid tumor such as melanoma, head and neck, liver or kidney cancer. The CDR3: CARCSLAGGSCTDTQYF. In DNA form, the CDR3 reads TGTGCCAGATGTAGCTTGGCAGGGGGCTCTTGCACAGATACGCAGTATTTT.